Listed below are T cell receptor beta chains from one sample, sequenced in a study of T-cell reconstitution after alpha-beta-depleted transplantation in children. TCRdb itself ran the PCR reads through MiXCR, one entry per CDR3 protein. The sample includes hundreds of thousands of distinct CDR3 sequences, roughly 13% seen only once; the top ten take 2.2%. The sample consisted of PBMCs, mostly from graft donor cells, taken 360 days after TCRalphabeta/CD19-depleted stem cell transplant. Source of these receptors: a male patient younger than 18 who had a stem cell transplant for acute myeloid leukemia, so the T cells may come from the graft donor. The CDR3 runs from the conserved cysteine through the conserved F or W. A D gene is named only where the DNA matches it firmly. Clone size is stated in some rows and not others, as once, few, many or a class when expanded.

j_gene: TRBJ2-3; abundance: few; d_gene: TRBD1; v_gene: TRBV5-1; CDR3nt: TGCGCCAGCCGACCCTCGTGGACAGGGGGCCCTGGAGGAGGAGATACGCAGTATTTT; CDR3aa: CASRPSWTGGPGGGDTQYF
j_gene: TRBJ2-1; abundance: NA; d_gene: NA; v_gene: TRBV20-1; CDR3nt: TGCAGTGCGTCCCGGGACCCCTTCAATGAGCAGTTCTTC; CDR3aa: CSASRDPFNEQFF
j_gene: TRBJ2-1; abundance: few; d_gene: NA; v_gene: TRBV4-1; CDR3nt: TGCGCCAGCAGCCACCCCTGGGGGTACAATGAGCAGTTCTTC; CDR3aa: CASSHPWGYNEQFF
j_gene: TRBJ2-1; abundance: many; d_gene: NA; v_gene: TRBV27; CDR3nt: TGTGCCAGCAGTCCTCTAGCGCTGAGCTCCTACAATGAGCAGTTCTTC; CDR3aa: CASSPLALSSYNEQFF
j_gene: TRBJ2-7; abundance: NA; d_gene: TRBD2; v_gene: TRBV20-1; CDR3nt: TGCAGTGCTAGATCACTAGCGGGGAGAACCTACGAGCAGTACTTC; CDR3aa: CSARSLAGRTYEQYF
j_gene: TRBJ2-7; abundance: NA; d_gene: NA; v_gene: TRBV6-2/TRBV6-3; CDR3nt: TGTGCCAGCAGTTACGAGGACTTCCTCCCCTACGAGCAGTACTTC; CDR3aa: CASSYEDFLPYEQYF
j_gene: TRBJ2-1; abundance: few; d_gene: TRBD2; v_gene: TRBV27; CDR3nt: TGTGCCAGCAGTATAACCCCGACTAGCGGCCTCTACAATGAGCAGTTCTTC; CDR3aa: CASSITPTSGLYNEQFF
j_gene: TRBJ2-2; abundance: NA; d_gene: TRBD2; v_gene: TRBV4-3; CDR3nt: TGCGCCAGCAGCCAAGATCTTGGACTAGCGCAGCGGCGGGAGCTGTTTTTT; CDR3aa: CASSQDLGLAQRRELFF
j_gene: TRBJ2-5; abundance: many; d_gene: NA; v_gene: TRBV5-1; CDR3nt: TGCGCCAGCAGCTGGGGAGAAGAGACCCAGTACTTC; CDR3aa: CASSWGEETQYF
j_gene: TRBJ2-4; abundance: few; d_gene: NA; v_gene: TRBV12-3/TRBV12-4; CDR3nt: TGTGCCTGCCGGGGAGAAAGAAACATTCAGTACTTC; CDR3aa: CACRGERNIQYF
j_gene: TRBJ1-6; abundance: few; d_gene: NA; v_gene: TRBV28; CDR3nt: TGTGCCAGCAGTTTGGGCGGGGCGCCTAGGCTCGGTTCACCCCTCCACTTT; CDR3aa: CASSLGGAPRLGSPLHF
j_gene: TRBJ2-7; abundance: NA; d_gene: NA; v_gene: TRBV6-5; CDR3nt: TGTGCCAGCAGTTACTATCCGGGACAAGCCTACGAGCAGTACTTC; CDR3aa: CASSYYPGQAYEQYF
j_gene: TRBJ2-7; abundance: NA; d_gene: TRBD2; v_gene: TRBV20-1; CDR3nt: TGCAGTGTTACCGGGACTAGCGGACAGTTATTC; CDR3aa: CSVTGTSGQLF
j_gene: TRBJ2-2; abundance: NA; d_gene: NA; v_gene: TRBV18; CDR3nt: TGTGCCAGTTTCGCCGGGGAGCTGTTTTTT; CDR3aa: CASFAGELFF
j_gene: TRBJ2-7; abundance: once; d_gene: NA; v_gene: TRBV6-6; CDR3nt: TGTGCCAGCAGCAGCGCGAACTCCTACGAGCAGTACTTC; CDR3aa: CASSSANSYEQYF
j_gene: TRBJ2-1; abundance: many; d_gene: TRBD1; v_gene: TRBV3-1; CDR3nt: TGTGCCAGCAGCCGAGCGATATTAGGGGGCAGCTCCTACAATGAGCAGTTCTTC; CDR3aa: CASSRAILGGSSYNEQFF
j_gene: TRBJ2-2; abundance: NA; d_gene: NA; v_gene: TRBV20-1; CDR3nt: TGCAGTGCTAAGGGTTACAACACCGGGGAGCTGTTTTTT; CDR3aa: CSAKGYNTGELFF
j_gene: TRBJ2-2; abundance: many; d_gene: NA; v_gene: TRBV20-1; CDR3nt: TGCAGTGCTGTGAACGGTAACACCGGGGAGCTGTTTTTT; CDR3aa: CSAVNGNTGELFF
j_gene: TRBJ2-2; abundance: NA; d_gene: NA; v_gene: TRBV5-4; CDR3nt: TGTGCCAGCAGCTTGTGGTGGACCGGGGAGCTGTTTTTT; CDR3aa: CASSLWWTGELFF
j_gene: TRBJ2-1; abundance: few; d_gene: TRBD1; v_gene: TRBV24-1; CDR3nt: TGTGCCACCAGTGATCGGGCAGGGGGTGGGAATGAGCAGTTCTTC; CDR3aa: CATSDRAGGGNEQFF
j_gene: TRBJ1-5; abundance: many; d_gene: NA; v_gene: TRBV12-3/TRBV12-4; CDR3nt: TGTGCCAGCAGTCTACAGGGAGACCGGCCCCAGCATTTT; CDR3aa: CASSLQGDRPQHF
j_gene: TRBJ1-2; abundance: NA; d_gene: NA; v_gene: TRBV18; CDR3nt: TGTGCCAGCTCACCCACGTTAGAAGGGAATGGCGGCTACACCTTC; CDR3aa: CASSPTLEGNGGYTF
j_gene: TRBJ2-5; abundance: NA; d_gene: NA; v_gene: TRBV18; CDR3nt: TGTGCCAGCTCTCCATATGACAGGCTTATAGAAGAGACCCAGTACTTC; CDR3aa: CASSPYDRLIEETQYF
j_gene: TRBJ2-5; abundance: NA; d_gene: NA; v_gene: TRBV5-6; CDR3nt: TGTGCCAGCAGTAAGCGGGTTTTGGGAGAGACCCAGTACTTC; CDR3aa: CASSKRVLGETQYF
j_gene: TRBJ2-7; abundance: NA; d_gene: NA; v_gene: TRBV6-5; CDR3nt: TGTGCCAGCAGTTCTCTTCCCCGGGAGCCCTCCTACGAGCAGTACTTC; CDR3aa: CASSSLPREPSYEQYF
j_gene: TRBJ1-1; abundance: few; d_gene: NA; v_gene: TRBV7-9; CDR3nt: TGTGCCAGCAGCTCCTTGACGGGTATGAACACTGAAGCTTTCTTT; CDR3aa: CASSSLTGMNTEAFF
j_gene: TRBJ2-1; abundance: few; d_gene: TRBD1; v_gene: TRBV7-3; CDR3nt: TGTGCCAGCAGCTTGCCGGGACAGTGGAATGAGCAGTTCTTC; CDR3aa: CASSLPGQWNEQFF
j_gene: TRBJ2-3; abundance: NA; d_gene: TRBD2; v_gene: TRBV5-1; CDR3nt: TGCGCCAGCAGCACGGGACTAGCGGGAGTAGGAGATACGCAGTATTTT; CDR3aa: CASSTGLAGVGDTQYF
j_gene: TRBJ2-2; abundance: NA; d_gene: NA; v_gene: TRBV12-3/TRBV12-4; CDR3nt: TGTGCCAGCAGTTACCACTTAGCGACGGTCACCGGGGAGCTGTTTTTT; CDR3aa: CASSYHLATVTGELFF
j_gene: TRBJ2-5; abundance: few; d_gene: NA; v_gene: TRBV18; CDR3nt: TGTGCCAGCTCACCAGGGGGCTGGTACCAAGAGACCCAGTACTTC; CDR3aa: CASSPGGWYQETQYF
j_gene: TRBJ2-7; abundance: many; d_gene: NA; v_gene: TRBV5-1; CDR3nt: TGCGCCAGCAGCTTGGAGGCTAGCGTTTACGAGCAGTACTTC; CDR3aa: CASSLEASVYEQYF
j_gene: TRBJ2-7; abundance: few; d_gene: TRBD1; v_gene: TRBV12-3/TRBV12-4; CDR3nt: TGTGCCAGCAGACAGATTAGGACAGGACACTACGAGCAGTACTTC; CDR3aa: CASRQIRTGHYEQYF
j_gene: TRBJ1-1; abundance: NA; d_gene: TRBD1; v_gene: TRBV6-6; CDR3nt: TGTGCCAGCAGTCGCGGGACAGGATTTCTCATGAACACTGAAGCTTTCTTT; CDR3aa: CASSRGTGFLMNTEAFF
j_gene: TRBJ2-1; abundance: few; d_gene: TRBD2; v_gene: TRBV7-9; CDR3nt: TGTGCCAGCAGCAACTTAGCGGGAGAATACAATGAGCAGTTCTTC; CDR3aa: CASSNLAGEYNEQFF
j_gene: TRBJ2-2; abundance: few; d_gene: TRBD1; v_gene: TRBV4-3; CDR3nt: TGCGCCAGCAGCCGAGGACAGGGGGCCGGGGAGCTGTTTTTT; CDR3aa: CASSRGQGAGELFF
j_gene: TRBJ2-3; abundance: NA; d_gene: NA; v_gene: TRBV20-1; CDR3nt: TGCAGTGCTAGTCGAGATGGCGGAAGGGGGACAGATACGCAGTATTTT; CDR3aa: CSASRDGGRGTDTQYF
j_gene: TRBJ2-5; abundance: few; d_gene: TRBD2; v_gene: TRBV28; CDR3nt: TGTGCCAGCAGTTTAGGGTCGACGTTGAGCGGGGAAGAGACCCAGTACTTC; CDR3aa: CASSLGSTLSGEETQYF
j_gene: TRBJ2-3; abundance: NA; d_gene: NA; v_gene: TRBV6-2/TRBV6-3; CDR3nt: TGTGCCAGCAGTAACGAACTAGGGATGCCAGATACGCAGTATTTT; CDR3aa: CASSNELGMPDTQYF
j_gene: TRBJ1-5; abundance: few; d_gene: NA; v_gene: TRBV20-1; CDR3nt: TGCAGTGCTAGCTGGTCAATGACGGAGCCCCAGCATTTT; CDR3aa: CSASWSMTEPQHF
j_gene: TRBJ2-5; abundance: NA; d_gene: NA; v_gene: TRBV7-2; CDR3nt: TGTGCCAGCAGCTTGGCAGCGGACACCGTACAAGAGACCCAGTACTTC; CDR3aa: CASSLAADTVQETQYF
j_gene: TRBJ2-3; abundance: few; d_gene: TRBD1; v_gene: TRBV7-3; CDR3nt: TGTGCCAGCAGCTTAATGACAGGGAAAGAAGATACGCAGTATTTT; CDR3aa: CASSLMTGKEDTQYF
j_gene: TRBJ1-5; abundance: NA; d_gene: NA; v_gene: TRBV19; CDR3nt: TGTGCCAGCGACCGGGACACCAATCAGCCCCAGCATTTT; CDR3aa: CASDRDTNQPQHF
j_gene: TRBJ2-4; abundance: NA; d_gene: NA; v_gene: TRBV12-3/TRBV12-4; CDR3nt: TGTGCCAGCAGTTTTGACAGCAGGGCCAAAAACATTCAGTACTTC; CDR3aa: CASSFDSRAKNIQYF
j_gene: TRBJ2-7; abundance: NA; d_gene: TRBD2; v_gene: TRBV28; CDR3nt: TGTGCCGGCAGTTTAAGGCTAGCGGGTACCTTGCGTAGGGACTTC; CDR3aa: CAGSLRLAGTLRRDF
j_gene: TRBJ2-5; abundance: few; d_gene: NA; v_gene: TRBV20-1; CDR3nt: TGCAGTGCTAGAACCGACCCGGGAGAGACCCAGTACTTC; CDR3aa: CSARTDPGETQYF
j_gene: TRBJ2-1; abundance: few; d_gene: NA; v_gene: TRBV4-3; CDR3nt: TGCGCCAGCAGCCAACAGGGGCCAGCCTACAATGAGCAGTTCTTC; CDR3aa: CASSQQGPAYNEQFF
j_gene: TRBJ2-7; abundance: few; d_gene: NA; v_gene: TRBV7-6; CDR3nt: TGTGCCAGCAGCCCCATTAAACAGTTCTCCTACGAGCAGTACTTC; CDR3aa: CASSPIKQFSYEQYF
j_gene: TRBJ2-1; abundance: NA; d_gene: TRBD2; v_gene: TRBV20-1; CDR3nt: TGCAGTGCTAGAACTAGCGGGAGGCAGTCTTTCTACAATGAGCAGTTCTTC; CDR3aa: CSARTSGRQSFYNEQFF
j_gene: TRBJ2-1; abundance: NA; d_gene: TRBD1; v_gene: TRBV23-1; CDR3nt: TGCGCCAGCAGTCCCTTATACTCGGACAGGGGGGACAATGAGCAGTTCTTC; CDR3aa: CASSPLYSDRGDNEQFF
j_gene: TRBJ2-7; abundance: NA; d_gene: NA; v_gene: TRBV20-1; CDR3nt: TGCAGTGCTAGAAGTAGCGGACCCCCCTACGAGCAGTACTTC; CDR3aa: CSARSSGPPYEQYF
j_gene: TRBJ2-2; abundance: NA; d_gene: NA; v_gene: TRBV9; CDR3nt: TGTGCCAGCAGCCCTAGTAGTCCCAACAGAAGGGGCGGGGAGCTGTTTTTT; CDR3aa: CASSPSSPNRRGGELFF
j_gene: TRBJ2-3; abundance: NA; d_gene: TRBD2; v_gene: TRBV7-3; CDR3nt: TGTGCCAGCAGCCCGGAAAAGGAGCTAGCGGGAGTGGCAGATACGCAGTATTTT; CDR3aa: CASSPEKELAGVADTQYF
j_gene: TRBJ2-3; abundance: NA; d_gene: TRBD1; v_gene: TRBV18; CDR3nt: TGTGCCAGCTCACCATCCGCTTCAGGGGGTACGCAGTATTTT; CDR3aa: CASSPSASGGTQYF